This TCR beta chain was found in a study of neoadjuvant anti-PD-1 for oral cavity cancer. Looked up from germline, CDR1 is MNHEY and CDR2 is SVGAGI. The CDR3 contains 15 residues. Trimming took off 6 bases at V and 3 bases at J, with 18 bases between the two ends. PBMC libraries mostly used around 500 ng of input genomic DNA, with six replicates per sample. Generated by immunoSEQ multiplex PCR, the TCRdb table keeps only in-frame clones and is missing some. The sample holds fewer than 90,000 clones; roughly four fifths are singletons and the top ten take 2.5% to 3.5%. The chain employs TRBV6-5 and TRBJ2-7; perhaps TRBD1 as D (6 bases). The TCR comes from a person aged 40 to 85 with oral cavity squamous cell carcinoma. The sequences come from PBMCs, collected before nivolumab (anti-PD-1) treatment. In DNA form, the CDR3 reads TGTGCCAGCAGACTGCTGCAGAACAGGGACTACGAGCAGTACTTC. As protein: CASRLLQNRDYEQYF.